This T cell receptor beta chain was profiled in a study of T cell responses to AZD1222 COVID-19 vaccine. Points from the study as a whole: Donors skewed white British and female; clonal diversity was possibly underestimated.

Clones were read by immunoSEQ multiplex PCR, and TCRdb kept only the in-frame ones, dropping some. The sample consists of more than 100,000 clones, around 90% of them appearing once. To note about this clone: Its antigen remains unknown.

V gave up 1 base and J gave up 4 bases, with 12 bases separating them. The CDR3 contains 15 residues. Germline V lookup: CDR1 SGHTA, CDR2 FQGTGA. The V gene is TRBV7-3, the J gene TRBJ2-3; TRBD1 might be the D (5 bases). The material sequenced was peripheral blood, taken on day 0 of AZD1222 vaccination. The source is an adult in good health. The CDR3 DNA is TGTGCCAGCAGCTTAATTGGGTTAGGGGCAGATACGCAGTATTTT. Its protein is CASSLIGLGADTQYF.